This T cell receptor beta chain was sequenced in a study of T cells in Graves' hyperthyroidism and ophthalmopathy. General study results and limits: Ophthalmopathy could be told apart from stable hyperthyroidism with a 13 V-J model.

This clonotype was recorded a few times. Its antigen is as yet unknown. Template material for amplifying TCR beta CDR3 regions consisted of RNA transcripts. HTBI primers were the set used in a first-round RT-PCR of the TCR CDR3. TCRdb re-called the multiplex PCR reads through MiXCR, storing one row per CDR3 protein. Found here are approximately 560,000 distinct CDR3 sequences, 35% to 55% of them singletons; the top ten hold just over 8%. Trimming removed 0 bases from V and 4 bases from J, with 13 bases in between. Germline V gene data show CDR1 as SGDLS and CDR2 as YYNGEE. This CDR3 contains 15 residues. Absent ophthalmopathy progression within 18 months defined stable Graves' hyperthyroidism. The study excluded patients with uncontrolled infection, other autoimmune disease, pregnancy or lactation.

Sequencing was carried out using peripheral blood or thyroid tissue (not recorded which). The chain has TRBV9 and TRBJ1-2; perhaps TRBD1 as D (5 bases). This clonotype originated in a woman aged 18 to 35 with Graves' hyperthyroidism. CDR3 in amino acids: CASSVEEGIVYGYTF. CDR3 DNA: TGTGCCAGCAGCGTAGAGGAGGGGATCGTCTATGGCTACACCTTC.